This T cell receptor beta chain was identified in a study of T-cell memory formation after mild COVID-19. Across the study: Largely, the TCR clusters proved donor specific.

Findings and caveats of the study: Some SARS-CoV-2-responding clones were already detected in memory before infection. Clones contracting over day 15 to 85 were CD4/CD8 balanced, with later expanders leaning CD4+.

To note about this clonotype: Antigen: not known.

With constant-segment primers, 5'RACE yielded cDNA libraries of TCR alpha and TCR beta that carried sample barcodes and UMIs. TCRdb re-called the 5' RACE reads through MiXCR, storing one row per CDR3 protein. The sample has roughly 160,000 distinct CDR3 sequences; roughly 12% are singletons. The source material was PBMCs or a T cell subset sorted from them (not recorded which). This clonotype was sampled from a man between 18 and 35 years old who had mild COVID-19 (a few samples of this study predate the infection). Cell type and time point are not known.

The CDR3 spells CASSQGAADSSETQYF. Written as DNA, the CDR3 is TGCGCCAGCAGCCAAGGCGCCGCGGACAGTTCCGAGACCCAGTACTTC. The rearrangement joins TRBV4-1 to TRBJ2-5; a weak D match, TRBD1 (6 bases). Trimming removed 1 base at V and 5 bases at J, with 17 bases between. This CDR3 region has 16 residues. Germline V CDR1 and CDR2: MGHRA, YSYEKL.